The clone carrying this TCR beta chain was detected only once. Its antigen is unidentified. The CDR3 has 15 amino acids. Per the germline V gene, CDR1 is SNHLY and CDR2 is FYNNEI. V shed 7 bases, J shed 5 bases, and the junction held 6 bases outside the gene matches. This sample is part of a study of T cells after posttransplantation cyclophosphamide. General study results and limits: Skin or GI-infiltrating T cells shared few TRB sequences with blood. TRB clonality was highly associated with recipient CMV seropositivity and reactivation. Donor-recipient repertoire similarity was low at 1-2 months, rising over year one.

Sequencing used immunoSEQ multiplex PCR; TCRdb keeps in-frame clones, though not all of them. Here the sample spans fewer than 35,000 clones, 91% being singletons. Cells defined as naive were viable CD3+CD4+ or CD3+CD8+ and CCR7+CD45RA+CD45RO-CD95-CD27+CD28+. Peripheral blood was collected from the related graft donor on the marrow donation day. Sequencing input: naive CD4+ T cells sorted from blood. This receptor was taken from a man aged 25 to 45 in good health and a related stem cell transplant donor. V gene TRBV2 combines with J gene TRBJ2-5, with TRBD2 matching over 14 bases. CDR3 in DNA: TGTGCCAGCACGACTAGCGGGGGGGCCGGGGAGACCCAGTACTTC. It yields the protein CASTTSGGAGETQYF.